The 27 T cell receptor beta chains below come from one sample, sequenced in a study of post-analysis software for immune sequencing data. Whole-study findings and limits: A handful of TRBV segments, including TRBV5-6, TRBV5-1 and TRBV20-1, were more frequent in patients than controls.

Unique molecular identifiers were carried by the TCR beta cDNA libraries. TCRdb re-derived calls from the PCR reads in MiXCR, one entry per CDR3 protein. The sample records about 770,000 distinct CDR3 sequences, about 45% being singletons. No antigens are known for them. The source material was blood. These receptors came from a girl aged 5 to 17 with multiple sclerosis.

This sequence joins TRBV7-2 and TRBJ1-2; D unresolved. CDR1 and CDR2 (germline): SGHTA, FQGNSA. The CDR3 covers 16 residues. V lost 1 base and J lost 9, with 21 bases in between. Here the CDR3 DNA reads TGTGCCAGCAGCTTAGTTGGGATAGAGACTTCTTATAGCTACACCTTC. Translated: CASSLVGIETSYSYTF.

The J gene is TRBJ2-7, the V gene TRBV24-1, with TRBD1 matching 7 bases. The J call could be wrong; TRBJ2-5 is a better fit for the DNA end. The CDR3 length is 15 residues. CDR1 and CDR2 from the germline V gene are KGHDR and SFDVKD. The CDR3 spells CATSGPTGPGETQYF. CDR3 DNA sequence: TGTGCCACCAGCGGACCGACAGGGCCTGGGGAGACCCAGTACTTC.

The chain is built from TRBV2 and TRBJ2-3, with 12 bases identical to TRBD2. The CDR3 totals 15 residues. The V segment lost 7 bases and the J segment 6 bases; nucleotides outside the gene matches: 8. CDR1 and CDR2 from the germline V gene are SNHLY and FYNNEI. CDR3 residues: CASMRLAGVVDTQYF. DNA of the CDR3: TGTGCCAGCATGCGACTAGCGGGAGTTGTTGATACGCAGTATTTT.

V and J are TRBV7-3 and TRBJ2-1; the match to TRBD2 covers 8 bases. V gave up 6 bases and J gave up 6 bases; unmatched junction bases: 10. CDR1 is SGHTA and CDR2 is FQGTGA in the germline V gene. The CDR3 runs 15 residues. The CDR3, as DNA: TGTGCCAGCAGTCCCCGCGGGGGGACCGGCAATGAGCAGTTCTTC. This codes for CASSPRGGTGNEQFF.

The rearrangement links TRBV27 to TRBJ2-4; tentatively, D is TRBD1 (6 bases). Between the trimmed V and J ends, which lost 5 bases and 1 base, there was a span of 15 bases. This CDR3 has 16 residues. Germline V CDR1 and CDR2: MNHEY, SMNVEV (reference sequence). The CDR3 region is CASSPPTTGAKNIQYF. The CDR3, as DNA: TGTGCCAGCAGTCCCCCGACAACAGGGGCCAAAAACATTCAGTACTTC.

This clonotype was seen once. The chain links TRBV6-2 or TRBV6-3 to TRBJ2-5; weak D call: TRBD1 (6 bases). There are 13 residues in the CDR3. Trimming cost V 0 bases and J 7 bases, with 9 bases left between them. Per the germline V gene, CDR1 is MNHEY and CDR2 is SVGEGT. Here the CDR3 DNA reads TGTGCCAGCAGTTACTCTGAGACAGGGACCCAGTACTTC. This encodes CASSYSETGTQYF.

The rearrangement links TRBV9 to TRBJ2-1; D perhaps matches TRBD2 (7 bases). The CDR3 runs to 15 residues. Trimming left V 0 bases short and J 8 bases short, with 15 bases between. Per germline, CDR1 SGDLS and CDR2 YYNGEE. CDR3 DNA sequence: TGTGCCAGCAGCGTAGGCGAGTCGGGGGGCGATGAGCAGTTCTTC. Translating gives CASSVGESGGDEQFF.

The chain carries TRBV13 and TRBJ1-1; D is unclear. Per germline, CDR1 PRHDT and CDR2 FYEKMQ (reference sequence). The CDR3 totals 14 residues. Trimming stripped 6 bases from V and 3 bases from J, with 14 bases between. The CDR3 is CASSFRAGYTEAFF. CDR3 nucleotide sequence: TGTGCCAGCAGTTTTAGGGCCGGGTACACTGAAGCTTTCTTT.

The V call is TRBV15, the J call TRBJ2-1; D is unclear. Trimming removed 3 bases from V and 0 bases from J, with 15 bases in between. This CDR3 is 17 amino acids long. CDR1 is LNHNV and CDR2 is YYDKDF in the germline V gene (reference sequence). The CDR3 coding sequence is TGTGCCACCAGCAGTGATTCCCAGCTATTCTCCTACAATGAGCAGTTCTTC. It yields the protein CATSSDSQLFSYNEQFF.

As for this clonotype: Mismatch with germline at one junction end may stem from a read error. The rearrangement joins TRBV28 to TRBJ2-7, with D tentatively TRBD2 (7 bases). The CDR3 loop spans 16 amino acids. Per germline, CDR1 MDHEN and CDR2 SYDVKM. DNA of the CDR3: TGTGCCAGCGGTTTGGGGGGGCTACAGGGTTTCTACGAGCAGTACTTC. This codes for CASGLGGLQGFYEQYF.

J is TRBJ2-6 and V is TRBV5-1; D could derive from TRBD1 or TRBD2 (5 bases each). V shed 4 bases and J shed 1 base, with 18 bases lying between them. Germline V gene data show CDR1 as SGHRS and CDR2 as YFSETQ. The CDR3 length is 18 residues. CDR3: CASSPPAGTYSGANVLTF. CDR3 sequence (DNA): TGCGCCAGCAGCCCACCGGCAGGGACCTATTCTGGGGCCAACGTCCTGACTTTC. The full variable domain, in which reference TRBV5-1 and TRBJ2-6 provide the parts outside the CDR3, is KAGVTQTPRYLIKTRGQQVTLSCSPISGHRSVSWYQQTPGQGLQFLFEYFSETQRNKGNFPGRFSGRQFSNSRSEMNVSTLELGDSALYLCASSPPAGTYSGANVLTFGAGSRLTVL.

The V call is TRBV20-1, the J call TRBJ2-3; 10 positions match TRBD2. The CDR3 has 15 residues. Per the germline V gene, CDR1 is DFQATT and CDR2 is SNEGSKA (reference sequence). V was pared by 6 bases and J by 3 bases, with 9 bases of the junction left unmatched. The CDR3 DNA follows: TGCAGTGCCGAACCGGGACTAGCGTCAACAGATACGCAGTATTTT. It specifies CSAEPGLASTDTQYF.

This clonotype was seen a handful of times. The rearrangement uses TRBV9 and TRBJ1-2; D remains unclear. The CDR3 totals 15 residues. The ends were cut back, 0 bases at V and 2 bases at J, with 11 bases in the middle. Germline values: CDR1 SGDLS, CDR2 YYNGEE. The DNA for the CDR3 is TGTGCCAGCAGCGTAGCGGTTGGAGGGAACTATGGCTACACCTTC. Translating gives CASSVAVGGNYGYTF. The full variable domain, with the rest looked up from reference TRBV9 and TRBJ1-2, is DSGVTQTPKHLITATGQRVTLRCSPRSGDLSVYWYQQSLDQGLQFLIQYYNGEERAKGNILERFSAQQFPDLHSELNLSSLELGDSALYFCASSVAVGGNYGYTFGSGTRLTVV.

The rearrangement uses TRBV20-1 and TRBJ2-5, with 7 bases lining up with TRBD1. V gave up 6 bases and J gave up 2 bases; unmatched junction bases: 6. The CDR3 sequence is 13 residues long. Germline CDR1 DFQATT, CDR2 SNEGSKA (reference sequence). CDR3 residues: CSAQDRDQETQYF. The CDR3 nucleotides are TGCAGTGCCCAAGACAGGGATCAAGAGACCCAGTACTTC.

This clonotype was seen only once. The V call is TRBV18, the J call TRBJ2-6, with D unresolved. This CDR3 has 15 residues. The V end was cut by 6 bases, the J end by 5 bases, with 14 bases between. From germline, CDR1 is KGHSH and CDR2 LQKENI. CDR3 in DNA: TGTGCCAGCTCGCCCCGAACAGTAAGGGCCAACGTCCTGACTTTC. Translated: CASSPRTVRANVLTF.

CDR3 in DNA: TGTGCCAGCAGTTTAACCGGGACGTACCATTCCTACGAGCAGTACTTC. Protein product: CASSLTGTYHSYEQYF. The chain has TRBV28 and TRBJ2-7; D may correspond to TRBD1 or TRBD2 (5 bases each). The V end was cut by 2 bases, the J end by 1 base, with 15 bases between. The CDR3 loop spans 16 amino acids. Germline CDR1 and CDR2: MDHEN and SYDVKM.

V is TRBV27 and J is TRBJ2-3; 7 nucleotides line up with TRBD2. The V gene end was trimmed by 8 bases and the J gene end by 4 bases; junction bases not matched to a gene: 12. The germline gives CDR1 MNHEY, CDR2 SMNVEV (reference sequence). The CDR3 is made up of 15 amino acids. The CDR3 sequence: CASSLKRGEADTQYF. CDR3 nucleotide sequence: TGTGCCAGCTCCCTTAAGCGGGGAGAGGCAGATACGCAGTATTTT.

This clonotype has just a few counts. The chain is built from TRBV10-3 and TRBJ2-1; 7 positions match TRBD1. The CDR3 has 13 residues. In germline, CDR1 is ENHRY, CDR2 SYGVKD. Unmatched junction bases numbered 2, after V lost 6 bases and J lost 3 bases. The DNA of the CDR3 is TGTGCCATCAGCGGACAGGACTACAATGAGCAGTTCTTC. Protein sequence: CAISGQDYNEQFF.

The CDR3 loop is CSVDGTGEDFGTSTDTQYF. Written as DNA, the CDR3 is TGCAGCGTTGACGGGACAGGGGAGGATTTTGGGACTAGCACAGATACGCAGTATTTT. The genes are TRBV29-1 and TRBJ2-3; 10 nucleotides agree with TRBD1. This CDR3 contains 19 residues. J lost 0 bases, V lost 3 bases, and 15 bases had no gene match. Germline lookup yields CDR1 SQVTM and CDR2 ANQGSEA.

V gene TRBV6-1 combines with J gene TRBJ2-7, with D hard to call. Trimming stripped 5 bases from V and 2 bases from J, with 19 bases between. CDR1 and CDR2 (germline): MNHNS, SASEGT. CDR3 length: 16 residues. DNA for the CDR3: TGTGCCAGCAGTACCGAAACGGCGGTTTCCGCCTACGAGCAGTACTTC. It codes for CASSTETAVSAYEQYF.

The gene calls are TRBV12-3 or TRBV12-4 and TRBJ2-3; D is unclear. The ends were cut back, 3 bases at V and 2 bases at J, with 18 bases in the middle. This CDR3 is built from 17 residues. The CDR3 is CASSFSAEPQLTDTQYF. CDR3 nucleotide sequence: TGTGCCAGCAGTTTTTCGGCAGAACCCCAGCTCACAGATACGCAGTATTTT.

About this clonotype itself: A single base separates this from a much larger clone, so it may be a read error. V and J are TRBV6-8 and TRBJ2-6, with TRBD1 as a possible D gene (5 bases). This CDR3 region has 14 residues. Per the germline V gene, CDR1 is MNHGY and CDR2 is SAAAGT. The V gene lost 11 bases and the J gene lost 4 bases, with 15 bases spanning the gap. The CDR3 protein is CAGTQGSGANVLTF. CDR3 DNA: TGTGCCGGCACCCAGGGCTCGGGGGCCAACGTCCTGACTTTC.

The chain links TRBV27 to TRBJ2-7, with 7 positions matching TRBD1. The germline gives CDR1 MNHEY, CDR2 SMNVEV (reference sequence). The CDR3 runs 14 residues. The V gene end was trimmed by 10 bases and the J gene end by 1 base; junction bases not matched to a gene: 10. CDR3: CATSPDRRSYEQYF. The CDR3 region has the DNA TGTGCCACCTCGCCGGACAGGAGATCCTACGAGCAGTACTTC.

In this sample, this clonotype turned up once. This chain uses TRBV9 with TRBJ1-5; possible D gene TRBD1, 6 bases. Between the trimmed V and J ends, which lost 4 bases and 0 bases, there was a span of 11 bases. From germline, CDR1 is SGDLS and CDR2 YYNGEE. CDR3 length equals 15 residues. CDR3 in amino acids: CASSPGQFSNQPQHF. For the CDR3, the DNA is TGTGCCAGCAGCCCGGGACAATTTAGCAATCAGCCCCAGCATTTT.

This clonotype was observed many times. The J gene is TRBJ2-1, the V gene TRBV5-1, with 12 positions matching TRBD2. The CDR3 loop spans 16 amino acids. With V trimmed by 0 bases and J by 5 bases, 3 bases remained unmatched. The germline V gene encodes CDR1 SGHRS and CDR2 YFSETQ. Here the CDR3 reads CASSLAGLAGHNEQFF. The CDR3, as DNA: TGCGCCAGCAGCTTGGCCGGACTAGCGGGGCACAATGAGCAGTTCTTC.

V usage is TRBV29-1 and J usage is TRBJ2-7, with D perhaps given as TRBD1 or TRBD2 (5 bases each). The J call is uncertain, as TRBJ2-5 better fits the DNA end. CDR3 length: 11 amino acids. Per germline, CDR1 SQVTM and CDR2 ANQGSEA. The CDR3 loop reads CSVWGQETQYF. CDR3 in DNA: TGCAGCGTCTGGGGGCAAGAGACCCAGTACTTC.

This chain connects TRBV3-1 to TRBJ2-7; weak D call: TRBD2 (6 bases). The CDR3 is 18 residues long. CDR1 LGHDT and CDR2 YNNKEL come from the germline V gene (reference sequence). V was shortened by 3 bases and J by 0 bases, with 21 bases between the two germline ends. This chain's CDR3 is CASSHARGWTASSYEQYF. The CDR3 nucleotides read TGTGCCAGCAGCCACGCCCGGGGGTGGACTGCTTCCTCCTACGAGCAGTACTTC.